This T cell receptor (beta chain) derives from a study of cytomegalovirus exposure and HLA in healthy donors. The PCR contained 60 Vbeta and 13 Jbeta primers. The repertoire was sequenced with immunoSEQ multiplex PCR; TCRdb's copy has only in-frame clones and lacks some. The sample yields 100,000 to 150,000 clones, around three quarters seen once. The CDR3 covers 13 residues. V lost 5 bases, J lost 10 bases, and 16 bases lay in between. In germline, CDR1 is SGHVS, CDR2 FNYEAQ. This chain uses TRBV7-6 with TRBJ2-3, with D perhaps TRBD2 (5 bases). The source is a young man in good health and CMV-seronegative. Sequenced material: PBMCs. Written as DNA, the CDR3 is TGTGCCAGCAGCCCGACTAACCTCACGCCGCAGTATTTT. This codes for CASSPTNLTPQYF.